This T cell receptor beta chain is drawn from a study of shared clonotypes between healthy human individuals. Regarding the study as a whole: A handful of donors showed sharing of about 4.7% of naive CD4 clonotypes. Memory subsets generally showed lower estimated richness than naive subsets.

Donors had no recently reported acute infections or vaccinations and were HIV-negative. CDR3 size: 14 residues. Trimming pared 5 bases from V and 11 bases from J, leaving 21 bases between. CDR1 is SGHAT, CDR2 FQNNGV, per germline. Replicate PCRs from sorted subsets contained roughly 190 ng DNA, which is 30,000 to 35,000 T cell genomes. This table comes from immunoSEQ multiplex PCR, and its TCRdb copy is limited to in-frame clones, with some not included. In the table there are approximately 640,000 clones, more than 70% of which are singletons. A word on this clone: Its antigen is not known.

The genes are TRBV11-2 and TRBJ1-1; tentative D call: TRBD1 (5 bases). The specimen sequenced was memory CD4+ T cells sorted from blood. As to subset: CD45RA-negative fraction. The sequence came from a woman in her twenties or thirties in good health. Here the CDR3 reads CASSPSRGVSEAFF. CDR3 nucleotides: TGTGCCAGCAGCCCTTCACGGGGCGTAAGTGAGGCTTTCTTT.